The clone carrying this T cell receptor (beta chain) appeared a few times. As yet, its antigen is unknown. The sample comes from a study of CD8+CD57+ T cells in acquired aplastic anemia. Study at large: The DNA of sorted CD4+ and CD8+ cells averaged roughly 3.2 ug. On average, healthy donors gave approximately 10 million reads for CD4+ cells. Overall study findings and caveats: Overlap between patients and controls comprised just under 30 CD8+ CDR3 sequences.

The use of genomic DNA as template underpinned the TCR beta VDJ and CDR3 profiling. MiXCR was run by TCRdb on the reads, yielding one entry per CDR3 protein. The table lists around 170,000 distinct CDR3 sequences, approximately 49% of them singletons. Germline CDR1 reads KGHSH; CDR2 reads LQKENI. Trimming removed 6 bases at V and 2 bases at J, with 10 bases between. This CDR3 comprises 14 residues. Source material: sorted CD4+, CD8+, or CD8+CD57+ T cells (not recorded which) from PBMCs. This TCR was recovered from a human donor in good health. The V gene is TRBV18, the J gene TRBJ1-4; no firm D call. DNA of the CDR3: TGTGCCAGCTCGCATGGATCTACTAATGAAAAACTGTTTTTT. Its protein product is CASSHGSTNEKLFF.